These T cell receptor beta chains were read from a single sample in a study of T cell repertoires in cytomegalovirus infection. TCRdb re-called the reads through MiXCR, storing one row per CDR3 protein. The table lists about 57,000 distinct CDR3 sequences, around 21% of them singletons. The antigens for these receptors are not known. Sequenced material: CD8+ T cells from cultured PBMCs, taken from culture after CMV antigen stimulation. The receptors shown here come from a human donor in good health (CMV status not recorded). Some clones in this sample may be carry-over from other donors' samples. CDR3s include the opening cysteine and the closing phenylalanine or tryptophan. Fields, in order: V gene, D gene, J gene, clone size, CDR3 DNA, CDR3 protein. The D gene is left open where the match is weak. Only part of the rows carry a size: once, few, many, or a class if the clone is expanded.

TRBV4-1	-	TRBJ1-5	few	TGCGCCAGCAGCCAAGATAGGTATGAAGGCCACAATCAGCCCCAGCATTTT	CASSQDRYEGHNQPQHF
TRBV6-5	-	TRBJ2-5	few	TGTGCCAGCAGTTACTCCGGGAACGGAGAGACCCAGTACTTC	CASSYSGNGETQYF
TRBV4-3	-	TRBJ2-1	few	TGCGCCAGCAGCCCCGCGCTTTGGGTTGAGCAGTTCTTC	CASSPALWVEQFF
TRBV7-3	TRBD1	TRBJ2-1	-	TGTGCCAGCAGCCACCGAGGACAGGGGGTGACGGATGAGCAGTTCTTC	CASSHRGQGVTDEQFF
TRBV7-2	-	TRBJ2-5	few	TGTGCCAGCACCTCTACAGCGAGAGAGACCCAGTACTTC	CASTSTARETQYF
TRBV6-5	TRBD1	TRBJ2-6	-	TGTGCCAGCAGTTACTCACAGGGGGTGGCTGGGGCCAACGTCCTGACTTTC	CASSYSQGVAGANVLTF
TRBV7-9	TRBD1	TRBJ2-7	few	TGTGCCAGCACCGCCCGCGGACAGGTGTCCTACGAGCAGTACTTC	CASTARGQVSYEQYF
TRBV7-9	-	TRBJ2-5	few	TGTGCCAGCAGCTTAGAATGGAAGTCGGAAGAGACCCAGTACTTC	CASSLEWKSEETQYF
TRBV7-9	-	TRBJ2-2	many	TGTGCCAGCAGCTTACCCCCCCGCAGGGTCACGAGCGGGGAGCTGTTTTTT	CASSLPPRRVTSGELFF
TRBV4-3	TRBD1	TRBJ1-5	few	TGCGCCAGCAGCCAAGCCTGGGACAGGGTAGTTCAGCCCCAGCATTTT	CASSQAWDRVVQPQHF
TRBV12-3/TRBV12-4	-	TRBJ1-3	few	TGTGCCAGCAGCCCCGGGGGGTCTGGAAACACCATATATTTT	CASSPGGSGNTIYF
TRBV7-2	TRBD1	TRBJ1-1	-	TGTGCCAGCAGTCAGGGGGCGAGGAACACTGAAGCTTTCTTT	CASSQGARNTEAFF
TRBV7-8	-	TRBJ1-6	few	TGTGCCAGCAGCCCACAAGGTATTCGGGACGGCCGGAATTCACCCCTCCACTTT	CASSPQGIRDGRNSPLHF
TRBV11-2	TRBD1	TRBJ2-1	-	TGTGCCAGCAGCCCGAATCGGCCAGGGGGGCAGTTCTTC	CASSPNRPGGQFF
TRBV7-2	TRBD2	TRBJ2-7	-	TGTGCCAGCAGCTTAGAACCGGGGGGAATCTACGAGCAGTACTTC	CASSLEPGGIYEQYF
TRBV7-2	-	TRBJ1-1	-	TGTGCCAGCAGCCTGAAATACACTGAAGCTTTCTTT	CASSLKYTEAFF
TRBV2	TRBD2	TRBJ2-1	-	TGTGCCAGCAGTGAAGGACTAGCGGGGGTAGGGAATGAGCAGTTCTTC	CASSEGLAGVGNEQFF
TRBV6-2/TRBV6-3	TRBD2	TRBJ2-2	-	TGTGCCAGCAGTTACTCCACTAGCGGGGGCCAAAACACCGGGGAGCTGTTTTTT	CASSYSTSGGQNTGELFF
TRBV6-5	-	TRBJ1-1	-	TGTGCCAGCAGCTTTAATGCTATGAACACTGAAGCTTTCTTT	CASSFNAMNTEAFF
TRBV12-3/TRBV12-4	-	TRBJ1-1	-	TGTGCCAGCAGTTTCATGGCGGGGGTGAACACTGAAGCTTTCTTT	CASSFMAGVNTEAFF
TRBV6-2/TRBV6-3	TRBD1	TRBJ2-5	-	TGTGCCAGCAACCTATCGCCGGGACAGGGGGCGTATGAGACCCAGTACTTC	CASNLSPGQGAYETQYF
TRBV4-3	-	TRBJ2-3	-	TGCGCCAGCAGCCAAGTTGCAGCCCGGCCTACAGATACGCAGTATTTT	CASSQVAARPTDTQYF
TRBV7-9	TRBD1	TRBJ2-7	few	TGTGCCAGCAGCTTAGTACAGGGGGCCTACGAGCAGTACTTC	CASSLVQGAYEQYF
TRBV28	-	TRBJ2-7	-	TGTGCCAGCAGTGGTTTAGTTCGGCTCTACGAGCAGTACTTC	CASSGLVRLYEQYF
TRBV7-9	-	TRBJ2-7	-	TGTGCCAGCAGCTTTCCGGATACCTACGAGCAGTACTTC	CASSFPDTYEQYF
TRBV10-3	-	TRBJ1-6	-	TGTGCCATCAGTGAGTCGGGGGATTCTCCTTACAATTCACCCCTCCACTTT	CAISESGDSPYNSPLHF
TRBV29-1	-	TRBJ1-2	few	TGCAGCGCCTTGAAAGGGGCAGGTGGCTACACCTTC	CSALKGAGGYTF
TRBV7-6	-	TRBJ2-1	-	TGTGCCAGCAGCTTAGCGGTCTACAATGAGCAGTTCTTC	CASSLAVYNEQFF
TRBV7-2	TRBD2	TRBJ2-1	-	TGTGCCAGCAGCGCAAGCGGGGGGGCCGGCAATGAGCAGTTCTTC	CASSASGGAGNEQFF